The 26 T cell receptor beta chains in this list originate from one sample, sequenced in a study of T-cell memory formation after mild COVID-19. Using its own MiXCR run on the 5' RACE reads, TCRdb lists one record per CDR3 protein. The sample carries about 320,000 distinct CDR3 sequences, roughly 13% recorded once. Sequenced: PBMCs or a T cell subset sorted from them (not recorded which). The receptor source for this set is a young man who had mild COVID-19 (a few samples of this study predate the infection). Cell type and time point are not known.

Written as DNA, the CDR3 is TGTGCCAGCAGCGGTAACACATACTCCTACGAGCAGTACGTC. It is translated as CASSGNTYSYEQYV. The rearrangement joins TRBV6-1 to TRBJ2-7; D call uncertain. The length of the CDR3 is 14 residues. The V gene lost 6 bases and the J gene lost 0 bases, with 12 bases spanning the gap. Germline V gene sequence: CDR1 MNHNS, CDR2 SASEGT.

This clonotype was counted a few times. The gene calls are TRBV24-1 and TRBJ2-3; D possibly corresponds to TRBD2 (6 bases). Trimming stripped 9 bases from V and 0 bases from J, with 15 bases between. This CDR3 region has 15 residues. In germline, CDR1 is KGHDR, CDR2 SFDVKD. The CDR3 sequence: CATPGTEDSTDTQYF. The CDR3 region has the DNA TGTGCCACCCCCGGGACTGAAGATAGCACAGATACGCAGTATTTT.

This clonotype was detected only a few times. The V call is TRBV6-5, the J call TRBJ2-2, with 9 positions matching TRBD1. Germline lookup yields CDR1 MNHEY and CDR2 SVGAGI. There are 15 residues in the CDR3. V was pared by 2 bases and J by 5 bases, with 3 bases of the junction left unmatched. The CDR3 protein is CASSYGTGLTGELFF. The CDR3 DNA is TGTGCCAGCAGTTACGGGACAGGGCTGACCGGGGAGCTGTTTTTT.

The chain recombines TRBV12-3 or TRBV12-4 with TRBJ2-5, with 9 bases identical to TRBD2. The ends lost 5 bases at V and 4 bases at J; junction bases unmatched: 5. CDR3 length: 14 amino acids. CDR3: CASSLRTSVETQYF. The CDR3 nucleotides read TGTGCCAGCAGTCTCCGGACTAGCGTAGAGACCCAGTACTTC.

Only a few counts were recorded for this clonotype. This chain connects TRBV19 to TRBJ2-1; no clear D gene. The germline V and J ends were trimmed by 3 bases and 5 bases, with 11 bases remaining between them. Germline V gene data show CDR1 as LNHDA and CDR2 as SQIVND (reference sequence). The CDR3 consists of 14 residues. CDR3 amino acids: CASSMVGRHNEQFF. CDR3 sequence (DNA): TGTGCCAGTAGTATGGTGGGCAGGCACAATGAGCAGTTCTTC.

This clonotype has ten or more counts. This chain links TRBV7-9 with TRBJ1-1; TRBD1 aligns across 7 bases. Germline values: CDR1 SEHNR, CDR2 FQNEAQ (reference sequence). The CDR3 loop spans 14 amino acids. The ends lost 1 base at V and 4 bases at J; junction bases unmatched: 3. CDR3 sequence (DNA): TGTGCCAGCAGCTTAGGACGGACAGGCACTGAAGCTTTCTTT. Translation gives CASSLGRTGTEAFF.

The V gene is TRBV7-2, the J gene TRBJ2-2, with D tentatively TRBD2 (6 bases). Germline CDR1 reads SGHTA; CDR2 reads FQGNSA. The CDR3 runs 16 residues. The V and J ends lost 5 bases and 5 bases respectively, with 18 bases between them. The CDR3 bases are TGTGCCAGCAGCCCTCGGTGGCCCAGCGGGACCGGGGAGCTGTTTTTT. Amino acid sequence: CASSPRWPSGTGELFF.

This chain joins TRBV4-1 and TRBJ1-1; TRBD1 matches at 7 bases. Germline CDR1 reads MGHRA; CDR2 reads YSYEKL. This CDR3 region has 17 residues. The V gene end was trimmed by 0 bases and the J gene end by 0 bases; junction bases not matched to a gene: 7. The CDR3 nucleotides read TGCGCCAGCAGCCAAGATCCGGACAGGACTATGAACACTGAAGCTTTCTTT. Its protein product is CASSQDPDRTMNTEAFF.

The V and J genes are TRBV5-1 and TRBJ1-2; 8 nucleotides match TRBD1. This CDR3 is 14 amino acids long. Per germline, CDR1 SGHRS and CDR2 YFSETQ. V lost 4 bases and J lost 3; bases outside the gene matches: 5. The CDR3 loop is CASSARQGHYGYTF. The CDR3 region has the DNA TGCGCCAGCAGCGCAAGACAGGGGCACTATGGCTACACCTTC.

CDR3 bases: TGTGCCAGCACCCCTGAGTGGGGACAGGGGAATTCACCCCTCCACTTT. Amino acids: CASTPEWGQGNSPLHF. This rearrangement joins TRBV12-3 or TRBV12-4 to TRBJ1-6; TRBD1 agrees at 10 bases. With V trimmed by 7 bases and J by 7 bases, 10 bases remained unmatched. The CDR3 extends over 16 amino acids.

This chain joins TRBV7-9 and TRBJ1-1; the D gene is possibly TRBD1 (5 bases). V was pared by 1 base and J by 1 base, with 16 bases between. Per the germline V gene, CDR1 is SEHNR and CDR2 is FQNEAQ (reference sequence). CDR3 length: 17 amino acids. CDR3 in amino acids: CASSLGGFTLGNTEAFF. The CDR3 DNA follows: TGTGCCAGCAGCTTAGGGGGCTTTACACTCGGGAACACTGAAGCTTTCTTT.

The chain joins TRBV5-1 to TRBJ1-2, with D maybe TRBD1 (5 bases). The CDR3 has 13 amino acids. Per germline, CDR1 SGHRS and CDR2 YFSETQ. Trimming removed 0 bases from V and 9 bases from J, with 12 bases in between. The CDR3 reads CASSLAGLSSYTF. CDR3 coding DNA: TGCGCCAGCAGCTTGGCAGGGCTTTCAAGCTACACCTTC.

Here the CDR3 reads CASSLSDRYNEQFF. The CDR3 DNA follows: TGTGCCAGCAGCCTGTCGGACAGGTACAATGAGCAGTTCTTC. The V call is TRBV12-3 or TRBV12-4, the J call TRBJ2-1; 7 nucleotides match TRBD1. The J segment lost 4 bases and the V segment lost 6 bases, leaving 6 bases of the junction unmatched. CDR3 size: 14 residues.

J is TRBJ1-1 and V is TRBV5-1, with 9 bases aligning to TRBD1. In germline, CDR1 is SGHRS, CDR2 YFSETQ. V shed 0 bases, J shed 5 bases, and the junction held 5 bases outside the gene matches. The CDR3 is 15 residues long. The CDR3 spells CASSLDRGRRTEAFF. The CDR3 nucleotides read TGCGCCAGCAGCTTGGACAGGGGGCGCAGGACTGAAGCTTTCTTT.

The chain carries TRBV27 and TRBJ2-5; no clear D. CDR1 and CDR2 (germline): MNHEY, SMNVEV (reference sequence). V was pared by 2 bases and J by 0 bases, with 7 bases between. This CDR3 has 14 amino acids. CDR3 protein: CASSLLANQETQYF. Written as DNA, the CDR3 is TGTGCCAGCAGTTTACTGGCTAACCAAGAGACCCAGTACTTC.

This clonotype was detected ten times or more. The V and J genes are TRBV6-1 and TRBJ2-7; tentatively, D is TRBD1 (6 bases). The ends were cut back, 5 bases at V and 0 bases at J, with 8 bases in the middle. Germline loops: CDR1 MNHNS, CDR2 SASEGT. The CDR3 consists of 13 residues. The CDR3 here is CASSPTGSYEQYV. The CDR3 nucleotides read TGTGCCAGCAGTCCGACAGGCTCCTACGAGCAGTACGTC.

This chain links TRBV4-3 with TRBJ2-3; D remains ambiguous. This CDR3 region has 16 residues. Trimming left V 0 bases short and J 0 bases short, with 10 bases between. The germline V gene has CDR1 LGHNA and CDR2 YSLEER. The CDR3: CASSQDSGYSTDTQYF. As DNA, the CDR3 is TGCGCCAGCAGCCAAGATTCCGGGTATAGCACAGATACGCAGTATTTT.

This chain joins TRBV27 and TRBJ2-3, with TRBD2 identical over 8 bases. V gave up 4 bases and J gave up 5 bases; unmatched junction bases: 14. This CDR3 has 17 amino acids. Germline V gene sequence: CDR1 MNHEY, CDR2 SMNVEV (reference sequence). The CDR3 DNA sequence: TGTGCCAGCAGTTCCCCCTCCTCCGGGGGGGCCGTAGATACGCAGTATTTT. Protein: CASSSPSSGGAVDTQYF.

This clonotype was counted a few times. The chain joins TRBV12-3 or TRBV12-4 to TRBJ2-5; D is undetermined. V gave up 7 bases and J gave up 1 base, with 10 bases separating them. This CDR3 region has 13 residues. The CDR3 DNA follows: TGTGCCAGCACCCGCTCGGGCCAAGAGACCCAGTACTTC. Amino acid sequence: CASTRSGQETQYF.

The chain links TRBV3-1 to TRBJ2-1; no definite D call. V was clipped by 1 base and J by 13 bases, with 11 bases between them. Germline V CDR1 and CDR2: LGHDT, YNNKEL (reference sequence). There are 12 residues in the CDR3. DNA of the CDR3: TGTGCCAGCAGCCAAGGAGAAGCAGGCCAGTTCTTC. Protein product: CASSQGEAGQFF.

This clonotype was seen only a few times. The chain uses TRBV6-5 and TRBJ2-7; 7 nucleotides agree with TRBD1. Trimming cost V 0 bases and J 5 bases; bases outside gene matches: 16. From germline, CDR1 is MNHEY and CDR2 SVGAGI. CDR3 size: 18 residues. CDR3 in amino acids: CASSYSPLWAGGIDEQYF. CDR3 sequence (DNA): TGTGCCAGCAGTTACTCCCCGCTGTGGGCAGGGGGAATTGACGAGCAGTACTTC.

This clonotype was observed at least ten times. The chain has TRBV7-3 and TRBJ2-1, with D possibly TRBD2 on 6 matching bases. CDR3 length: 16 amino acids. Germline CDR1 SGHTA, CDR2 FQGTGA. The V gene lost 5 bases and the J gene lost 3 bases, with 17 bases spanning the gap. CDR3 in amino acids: CASSPNPGLHYNEQFF. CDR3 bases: TGTGCCAGCAGCCCTAATCCCGGACTACACTACAATGAGCAGTTCTTC. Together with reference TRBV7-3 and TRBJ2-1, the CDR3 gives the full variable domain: GAGVSQTPSNKVTEKGKYVELRCDPISGHTALYWYRQSLGQGPEFLIYFQGTGAADDSGLPNDRFFAVRPEGSVSTLKIQRTERGDSAVYLCASSPNPGLHYNEQFFGPGTRLTVL.

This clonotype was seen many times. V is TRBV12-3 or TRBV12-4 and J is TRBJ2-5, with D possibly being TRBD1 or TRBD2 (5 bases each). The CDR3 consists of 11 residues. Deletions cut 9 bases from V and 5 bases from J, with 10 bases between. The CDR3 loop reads CASGTRETQYF. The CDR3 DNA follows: TGTGCCAGTGGGACCCGGGAGACCCAGTACTTC.

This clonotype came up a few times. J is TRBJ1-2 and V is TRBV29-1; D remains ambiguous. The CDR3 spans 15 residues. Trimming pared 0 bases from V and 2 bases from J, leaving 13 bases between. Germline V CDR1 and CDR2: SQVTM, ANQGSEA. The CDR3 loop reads CSVEEGTAENYGYTF. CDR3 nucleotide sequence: TGCAGCGTTGAAGAAGGTACGGCGGAGAACTATGGCTACACCTTC.

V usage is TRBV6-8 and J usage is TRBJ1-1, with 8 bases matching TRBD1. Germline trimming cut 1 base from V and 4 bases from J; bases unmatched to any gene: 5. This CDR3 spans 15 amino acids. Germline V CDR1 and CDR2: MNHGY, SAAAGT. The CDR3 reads CASSYLGQGITEAFF. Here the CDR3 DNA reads TGTGCCAGCAGTTACTTAGGACAGGGTATCACTGAAGCTTTCTTT.

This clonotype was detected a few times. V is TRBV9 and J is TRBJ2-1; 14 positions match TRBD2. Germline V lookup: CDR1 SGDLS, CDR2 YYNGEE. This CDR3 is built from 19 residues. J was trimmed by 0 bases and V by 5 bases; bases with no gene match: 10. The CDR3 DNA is TGTGCCAGCAGTCTAGCTTCGGGGACTAGCGGGGGCTCCTACAATGAGCAGTTCTTC. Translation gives CASSLASGTSGGSYNEQFF.